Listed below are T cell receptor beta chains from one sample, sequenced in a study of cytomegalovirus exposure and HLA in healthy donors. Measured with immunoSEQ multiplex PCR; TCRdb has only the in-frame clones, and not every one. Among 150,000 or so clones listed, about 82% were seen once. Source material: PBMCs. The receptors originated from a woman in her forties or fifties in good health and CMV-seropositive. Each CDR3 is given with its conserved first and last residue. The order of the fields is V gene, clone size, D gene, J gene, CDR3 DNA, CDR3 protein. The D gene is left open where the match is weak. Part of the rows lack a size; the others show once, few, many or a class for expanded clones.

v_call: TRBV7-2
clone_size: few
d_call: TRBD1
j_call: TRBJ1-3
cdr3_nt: TGTGCCAGCAGCAGGACAGGGTCCGGTGGAAACACCATATATTTT
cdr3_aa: CASSRTGSGGNTIYF

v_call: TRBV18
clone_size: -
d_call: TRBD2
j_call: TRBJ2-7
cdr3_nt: TGTGCCAGCTCACCACCTTCCGGGACTAGCGGGAAGGTCCTCTCTTACGAGCAGTACTTC
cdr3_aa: CASSPPSGTSGKVLSYEQYF

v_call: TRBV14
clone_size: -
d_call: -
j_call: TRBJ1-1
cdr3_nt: TGTGCCAGCAGCCAACAAGGGGTTACTGAAGCTTTCTTT
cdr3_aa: CASSQQGVTEAFF

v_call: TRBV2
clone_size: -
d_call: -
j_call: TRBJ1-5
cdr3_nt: TGTGCCAGCAGTGAACTCTCGGCGGGCAATCAGCCCCAGCATTTT
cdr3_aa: CASSELSAGNQPQHF

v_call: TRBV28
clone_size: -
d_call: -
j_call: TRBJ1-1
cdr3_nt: TGTGCCAGCCTTCGGCGGGACACTGAAGCTTTCTTT
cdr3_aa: CASLRRDTEAFF

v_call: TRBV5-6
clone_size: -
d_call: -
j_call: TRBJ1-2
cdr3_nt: TGTGCCAGCAGGCGGGTCACTTCTTACTATGGCTACACCTTC
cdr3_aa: CASRRVTSYYGYTF

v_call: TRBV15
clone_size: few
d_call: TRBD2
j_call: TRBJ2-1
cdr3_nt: TGTGCCACCAGCTGGCGGGAGGCCCTCGGGCAGTTCTTC
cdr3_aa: CATSWREALGQFF

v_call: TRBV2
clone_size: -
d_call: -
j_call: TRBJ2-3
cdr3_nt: TGTGCCAGCACATCATTCAGGGCAGGGACTCAGGATACGCAGTATTTT
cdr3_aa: CASTSFRAGTQDTQYF

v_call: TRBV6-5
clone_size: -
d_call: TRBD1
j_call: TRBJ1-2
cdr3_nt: TGTGCCAGCAGTCGCTTGGGACAGCCCTATGGCTACACCTTC
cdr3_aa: CASSRLGQPYGYTF

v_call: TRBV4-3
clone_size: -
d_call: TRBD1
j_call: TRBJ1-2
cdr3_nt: TGCGCCAGCAGCCAAGATGGAACAGGGGGCGTCTATGGCTACACCTTC
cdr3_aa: CASSQDGTGGVYGYTF

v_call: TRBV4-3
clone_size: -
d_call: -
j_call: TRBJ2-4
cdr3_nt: TGCGCCAGCAGCCAAGACTACCCCGCGGGGAACATTCAGTACTTC
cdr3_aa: CASSQDYPAGNIQYF

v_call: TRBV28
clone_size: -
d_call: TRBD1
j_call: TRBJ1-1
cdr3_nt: TGTGCCAGCAGGTCAGGGACAGCGAACACTGAAGCTTTCTTT
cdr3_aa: CASRSGTANTEAFF

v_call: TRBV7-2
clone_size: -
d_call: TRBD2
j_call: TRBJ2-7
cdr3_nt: TGTGCCAGCAGCTTAGGGACTAGCGGGGCCTCCTCCTACGAGCAGTACTTC
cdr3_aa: CASSLGTSGASSYEQYF